These 32 T cell receptor beta chains originate from one sample sequenced in a study of blood T cells in healthy people across ages. Primers used in a second PCR of about 6 to 12 cycles were a sample-barcoded 5' primer and a J-beta primer mix. MiXCR, applied by TCRdb to the 5' RACE reads, yields one record per CDR3 protein. The sample consists of some 1.5 million distinct CDR3 sequences, around 40% of them appearing once. The sample comprised blood. These receptors originate from a woman younger than 35 in good health.

The chain couples TRBV20-1 to TRBJ1-4, with D possibly being TRBD1 (5 bases). The CDR3 contains 16 residues. In germline, CDR1 is DFQATT, CDR2 SNEGSKA (reference sequence). Trimming removed 0 bases at V and 3 bases at J, with 14 bases between. The CDR3 loop is CSARDPRAGPNEKLFF. Written as DNA, the CDR3 is TGCAGTGCTAGAGATCCCAGGGCAGGGCCTAATGAAAAACTGTTTTTT.

This chain joins TRBV20-1 and TRBJ2-3; D is unclear. Trimming took off 5 bases at V and 0 bases at J, with 15 bases between the two ends. From germline, CDR1 is DFQATT and CDR2 SNEGSKA (reference sequence). The CDR3 runs 15 residues. CDR3 sequence reads: CSAPDKSTSTDTQYF. CDR3 coding DNA: TGCAGTGCTCCTGATAAGTCGACTAGCACAGATACGCAGTATTTT.

The gene calls are TRBV4-1 and TRBJ2-1, with D perhaps matching TRBD1 (5 bases). Germline CDR1 is MGHRA and CDR2 is YSYEKL. V was shortened by 0 bases and J by 4 bases, with 10 bases between the two germline ends. The CDR3 sequence is 15 residues long. The CDR3: CASSQDQGVYNEQFF. DNA for the CDR3: TGCGCCAGCAGCCAAGATCAGGGTGTTTACAATGAGCAGTTCTTC.

This clonotype was observed once. The chain carries TRBV19 and TRBJ1-1; 9 nucleotides agree with TRBD1. Losses at the gene ends were 6 bases for V and 2 bases for J; bases not matched to a gene: 10. There are 16 residues in the CDR3. Per germline, CDR1 LNHDA and CDR2 SQIVND (reference sequence). The CDR3 protein is CASRRLRDRANTEAFF. The CDR3 DNA reads as TGTGCCAGTAGAAGACTCCGGGACAGGGCTAACACTGAAGCTTTCTTT.

Note on this clonotype: The junction does not match germline at one end; this may be a read error. V and J are TRBV12-3 or TRBV12-4 and TRBJ2-4; 7 nucleotides line up with TRBD1. There are 13 residues in the CDR3. CDR3 DNA: TGTGCCGGCAGTTTAGCCCAAGGACAGGCGCAGTACTTC. It specifies CAGSLAQGQAQYF.

In its sample, this clonotype was seen a few times. This chain connects TRBV4-2 to TRBJ2-3; 11 positions agree with TRBD2. CDR3 length: 17 amino acids. V lost 0 bases, J lost 3 bases, and 5 bases stayed unmatched. Germline V gene sequence: CDR1 LGHNA, CDR2 YNFKEQ. CDR3 in amino acids: CASSQEGGTSGTDTQYF. The CDR3 bases are TGTGCCAGCAGCCAAGAAGGGGGGACTAGCGGTACAGATACGCAGTATTTT.

This clonotype was seen more than once but under ten times. This chain links TRBV6-2 or TRBV6-3 with TRBJ2-1; 9 bases line up with TRBD2. CDR1 is MNHEY and CDR2 is SVGEGT in the germline V gene. The CDR3 totals 17 residues. After removal of 6 bases from V and 3 bases from J, the junction contained 12 bases not matched to a gene. The CDR3 spells CASSLTLTSGYYNEQFF. The CDR3 DNA reads as TGTGCCAGCAGCCTAACACTGACTAGCGGCTACTACAATGAGCAGTTCTTC.

This clonotype was recorded many times. J is TRBJ2-1 and V is TRBV29-1; D possibly corresponds to TRBD2 (6 bases). In germline, CDR1 is SQVTM, CDR2 ANQGSEA. V was cut by 4 bases and J by 0 bases, with 10 bases left in between. CDR3 length equals 14 residues. CDR3 residues: CSVGGTDSYNEQFF. The CDR3 bases are TGCAGCGTTGGCGGGACCGACTCCTACAATGAGCAGTTCTTC.

This clonotype was recorded a few times. CDR3 DNA sequence: TGTGCCAGCAGGTCCCCCGGGACAGGGACCTACGAGCAGTACTTC. It specifies CASRSPGTGTYEQYF. The gene calls are TRBV2 and TRBJ2-4; 9 positions agree with TRBD1. TRBJ2-7 explains the end of the DNA better; the J call may be wrong. The CDR3 length is 15 residues. Germline lookup yields CDR1 SNHLY and CDR2 FYNNEI.

This clonotype was counted only a few times. The V gene is TRBV6-5, the J gene TRBJ1-1, with D possibly matching TRBD1 (6 bases). This CDR3 is built from 14 residues. V lost 6 bases to trimming and J lost 6 bases, with 17 bases between them. CDR1 MNHEY and CDR2 SVGAGI come from the germline V gene. The DNA of the CDR3 is TGTGCCAGCAGGGTCCAGGGGAGCGTCGCTGAAGCTTTCTTT. Translation: CASRVQGSVAEAFF.

This clonotype was seen at least ten times. The rearrangement uses TRBV9 and TRBJ1-2; TRBD1 aligns across 8 bases. V dropped 2 bases and J dropped 5; count of bases not matched to a gene: 2. Germline assignment: CDR1 SGDLS and CDR2 YYNGEE. There are 13 residues in the CDR3. CDR3 sequence reads: CASSVDRAYGYTF. The CDR3 DNA reads as TGTGCCAGCAGCGTGGACAGGGCGTATGGCTACACCTTC.

This chain connects TRBV9 to TRBJ1-1, with 7 positions matching TRBD1. This CDR3 region has 14 residues. The V and J ends lost 4 bases and 3 bases, in that order; junction bases with no gene match: 6. CDR1 and CDR2 (germline): SGDLS, YYNGEE. CDR3 protein: CASSIRQGDTEAFF. For the CDR3, the DNA is TGTGCCAGCAGCATCCGACAGGGCGACACTGAAGCTTTCTTT.

Notes on this clonotype: This clone may be a read error of a much larger clone one base away. This chain uses TRBV12-3 or TRBV12-4 with TRBJ2-5; D remains ambiguous. This CDR3 has 12 residues. CDR3 in DNA: TGTGCCAGCAGTTTGGGAAAGGAGACCCGGTACTTC. Encoded protein: CASSLGKETRYF.

This clonotype was seen a few times. The chain is built from TRBV30 and TRBJ1-4; 9 bases are shared with TRBD1. CDR1 is GTSNPN, CDR2 SVGIG, per germline (reference sequence). Unmatched junction bases numbered 11, after V lost 3 bases and J lost 9 bases. CDR3 size: 15 residues. The CDR3: CAWRPAGTGRKKLFF. The CDR3 nucleotides are TGTGCCTGGAGACCCGCGGGGACAGGGAGGAAAAAACTGTTTTTT.

This chain links TRBV25-1 with TRBJ2-2, with D perhaps matching TRBD2 (5 bases). Germline CDR1 and CDR2: MGHDK and SYGVNS. The CDR3 loop spans 15 amino acids. Trimming left V 6 bases short and J 1 base short, with 12 bases between. The CDR3 sequence is CASSLMGENTGELFF. The DNA of the CDR3 is TGTGCCAGCAGCCTAATGGGAGAGAACACCGGGGAGCTGTTTTTT.

J is TRBJ1-5 and V is TRBV6-5; maybe TRBD1 (5 bases). The CDR3 runs 16 residues. CDR1 and CDR2 (germline): MNHEY, SVGAGI. Trimming cost V 6 bases and J 5 bases, with 20 bases left between them. This CDR3 is CASSSQGVTRDQPQHF. The CDR3 region has the DNA TGTGCCAGCAGCTCTCAAGGGGTTACAAGGGATCAGCCCCAGCATTTT.

In this sample, this clonotype turned up a few times. The chain uses TRBV7-2 and TRBJ2-3; no clear D gene. Trimming stripped 6 bases from V and 4 bases from J, with 14 bases between. CDR3 size: 14 residues. Germline V gives CDR1 SGHTA, CDR2 FQGNSA. This chain's CDR3 is CASSPAKWADTQYF. As DNA, the CDR3 is TGTGCCAGCAGTCCGGCAAAGTGGGCAGATACGCAGTATTTT.

This clonotype turned up a few times. V and J are TRBV30 and TRBJ1-6; tentative D call: TRBD1 (5 bases). V gave up 4 bases and J gave up 9 bases, with 13 bases separating them. This CDR3 comprises 13 residues. The V gene's germline CDR1 is GTSNPN and CDR2 SVGIG (reference sequence). The CDR3 DNA reads as TGTGCCTGGACCCCCGACGGGGGTTCACCCCTCCACTTT. Residues: CAWTPDGGSPLHF.

This sequence joins TRBV18 and TRBJ1-4, with D possibly matching TRBD1 (6 bases). There are 15 residues in the CDR3. Trimming pared 2 bases from V and 8 bases from J, leaving 15 bases between. The germline V gene encodes CDR1 KGHSH and CDR2 LQKENI. The CDR3 region is CASSPRRGDNEKLFF. In DNA form, the CDR3 reads TGTGCCAGCTCACCAAGGCGCGGGGACAACGAAAAACTGTTTTTT.

This clonotype was seen only a few times. CDR3 sequence reads: CASSYWSGGYTF. Written as DNA, the CDR3 is TGTGCCAGCAGTTACTGGTCTGGGGGCTACACCTTC. J is TRBJ1-2 and V is TRBV6-6; D is unclear. The V gene's germline CDR1 is MNHNY and CDR2 SVGAGI (reference sequence). Trimming left V 1 base short and J 8 bases short, with 8 bases between. CDR3 length equals 12 residues.

This clonotype came up a few times. The chain carries TRBV7-2 and TRBJ2-1; D gene ambiguous. The CDR3 runs to 16 residues. V lost 5 bases, J lost 2 bases, and 16 bases lay in between. Germline V lookup: CDR1 SGHTA, CDR2 FQGNSA. CDR3 protein: CASSPILPPTYNEQFF. CDR3 sequence (DNA): TGTGCCAGCAGCCCAATACTACCACCAACCTACAATGAGCAGTTCTTC.

This clonotype was counted only a few times. This sequence joins TRBV28 and TRBJ2-1, with TRBD1 matching 9 bases. V shed 6 bases, J shed 11 bases, and the junction held 20 bases outside the gene matches. This CDR3 is built from 17 residues. Germline V gene data show CDR1 as MDHEN and CDR2 as SYDVKM. The CDR3 spells CASSHASGTGWGLKQFF. The CDR3 region has the DNA TGTGCCAGCAGCCACGCCTCCGGGACAGGGTGGGGACTGAAGCAGTTCTTC. Full variable domain (outside the CDR3, taken from reference TRBV28 and TRBJ2-1): DVKVTQSSRYLVKRTGEKVFLECVQDMDHENMFWYRQDPGLGLRLIYFSYDVKMKEKGDIPEGYSVSREKKERFSLILESASTNQTSMYLCASSHASGTGWGLKQFFGPGTRLTVL.

The sample holds a few counts of this clonotype. The CDR3 DNA reads as TGTGCCAGCAGCCATTCACTAGCGGGGCAAGAGACCCAGTACTTC. Amino acids: CASSHSLAGQETQYF. This sequence joins TRBV7-2 and TRBJ2-5; 10 bases are shared with TRBD2. V dropped 5 bases and J dropped 2; count of bases not matched to a gene: 5. The germline gives CDR1 SGHTA, CDR2 FQGNSA. There are 15 residues in the CDR3.

The chain has TRBV6-2 or TRBV6-3 and TRBJ2-4; 7 nucleotides agree with TRBD1. The V segment lost 5 bases and the J segment 13 bases; nucleotides outside the gene matches: 11. Germline V gene data show CDR1 as MNHEY and CDR2 as SVGEGT. The CDR3 spans 13 residues. The CDR3 sequence: CASSRLTGFEQYF. For the CDR3, the DNA is TGTGCCAGCAGTCGATTGACAGGGTTTGAGCAGTACTTC.

The chain is built from TRBV18 and TRBJ1-5, with 9 positions matching TRBD1. The CDR3 extends over 15 amino acids. CDR1 and CDR2 (germline): KGHSH, LQKENI. J was trimmed by 5 bases and V by 5 bases; bases with no gene match: 7. CDR3 in DNA: TGTGCCAGCTCAGAAACAGGGGGCTGGGATCAGCCCCAGCATTTT. It specifies CASSETGGWDQPQHF.

The chain is built from TRBV7-3 and TRBJ2-7, with a weak D call TRBD1 (7 bases). The tail of the sequence fits TRBJ2-4 better, so the J call may be wrong. Germline CDR1 SGHTA, CDR2 FQGTGA. CDR3 size: 17 residues. CDR3 sequence reads: CASSLVKAGGPQDIQYF. The DNA for the CDR3 is TGTGCCAGCAGCTTAGTAAAGGCAGGGGGGCCCCAGGACATTCAGTACTTC.

This clonotype was counted once. The rearrangement links TRBV20-1 to TRBJ2-7; no clear D. Germline lookup yields CDR1 DFQATT and CDR2 SNEGSKA (reference sequence). The CDR3 sequence is 11 residues long. V lost 6 bases and J 4 bases, leaving 10 bases between the germline ends. The CDR3 here is CSAAGRYEQYF. In DNA, the CDR3 is TGCAGTGCGGCCGGACGATACGAGCAGTACTTC.

This clonotype came up once. Sequence at one end of the junction differs from germline and may be a read error. This sequence joins TRBV29-1 and TRBJ1-2; D gene ambiguous. Per the germline V gene, CDR1 is SQVTM and CDR2 is ANQGSEA. This CDR3 has 13 residues. The CDR3 nucleotides read TGCAGCGAGGCTCGACTGGGAGGAATTGGCTACACCTTT. Translation gives CSEARLGGIGYTF.

This clonotype was found a few times. Here the CDR3 reads CASSSPGTRYGYTF. For the CDR3, the DNA is TGTGCCAGCAGTTCGCCCGGGACCCGCTATGGCTACACCTTC. This chain joins TRBV12-3 or TRBV12-4 and TRBJ1-2; the D gene is possibly TRBD1 (5 bases). V was clipped by 4 bases and J by 4 bases, with 13 bases between them. This CDR3 is built from 14 residues.

CDR3 nucleotides: TGCAGTGCTAGAGATCCGGGCGGGGGGGCCGACGGGGAGCTGTTTTTT. This gives the protein CSARDPGGGADGELFF. This rearrangement joins TRBV20-1 to TRBJ2-2; 9 bases map to TRBD2. Germline lookup yields CDR1 DFQATT and CDR2 SNEGSKA (reference sequence). V was clipped by 0 bases and J by 7 bases; unmatched bases: 9. The CDR3 loop spans 16 amino acids.

The chain employs TRBV29-1 and TRBJ1-4; TRBD1 matches at 9 bases. With V trimmed by 4 bases and J by 8 bases, 8 bases remained unmatched. CDR1 is SQVTM and CDR2 is ANQGSEA in the germline V gene. The CDR3 is 14 amino acids. The CDR3 loop reads CSVGRTGEDEKLFF. CDR3 bases: TGCAGCGTTGGAAGGACAGGGGAGGACGAAAAACTGTTTTTT.

V gene TRBV4-1 combines with J gene TRBJ2-1; D not resolved. From germline, CDR1 is MGHRA and CDR2 YSYEKL. The CDR3 totals 13 residues. V dropped 4 bases and J dropped 9 bases, with 13 bases sitting between them. The CDR3 sequence: CASSPINGFEQFF. The CDR3 coding sequence is TGCGCCAGCAGCCCCATCAATGGGTTTGAGCAGTTCTTC.